The 14 T cell receptor beta chains reported below all come from one sample, sequenced in a study of blood T cell repertoires in COVID-19. Repertoires were generated with immunoSEQ multiplex PCR, while TCRdb's copy carries only in-frame clones and drops some. This sample yields roughly 190,000 clones, of which approximately 85% are seen a single time; around 7.5% belongs to the top ten. Sequencing input: peripheral blood. All receptors derive from a woman aged 55 to 70 with acute or convalescent COVID-19.

The chain links TRBV9 to TRBJ2-3, with D tentatively TRBD2 (6 bases). The CDR3 loop spans 13 amino acids. Per germline, CDR1 SGDLS and CDR2 YYNGEE. V lost 4 bases, J lost 2 bases, and 8 bases lay in between. The chain's CDR3 is CASSRDFTDTQYF. CDR3 DNA sequence: TGTGCCAGCAGCCGGGACTTCACAGATACGCAGTATTTT.

This sequence joins TRBV11-2 and TRBJ2-3, with D possibly being TRBD1 (6 bases). With 0 bases removed from V and 4 bases from J, the gap between germline ends came to 8 bases. This CDR3 region has 14 residues. CDR1 is SGHAT, CDR2 FQNNGV, per germline. CDR3 sequence: CASSLDRGSDTQYF. DNA for the CDR3: TGTGCCAGCAGCTTAGACAGGGGTTCAGATACGCAGTATTTT.

This clone was counted once. Written as DNA, the CDR3 is TGTGCCAGCAGCTCCCCTAGCGGGAGGACGACAGATACGCAGTATTTT. Residues: CASSSPSGRTTDTQYF. This rearrangement joins TRBV3-1 (or the pseudogene TRBV3-2) to TRBJ2-3, with 11 bases fitting TRBD2. The junction had 7 bases not matched to a gene; V was cut back by 5 bases and J by 3 bases. Germline V gene sequence: CDR1 LGHDT, CDR2 YNNKEL (reference sequence). The CDR3 is 16 residues long.

In this sample, this clone turned up once. V usage is TRBV2 and J usage is TRBJ2-1, with 15 bases matching TRBD2. The CDR3 spans 18 residues. V dropped 8 bases and J dropped 6; count of bases not matched to a gene: 14. Per germline, CDR1 SNHLY and CDR2 FYNNEI. The CDR3 coding sequence is TGTGCCAGCGGACTTCCCGGGACTAGCGGGAGGCCCACCAATGAGCAGTTCTTC. It is translated as CASGLPGTSGRPTNEQFF.

As regards this clone: The same CDR3 arises from other DNA sequences in this sample as well. The V gene is TRBV5-1, the J gene TRBJ2-1, with 10 nucleotides matching TRBD2. The CDR3 runs 15 residues. V lost 0 bases to trimming and J lost 4 bases; unmatched junction nucleotides: 1. Germline V gene sequence: CDR1 SGHRS, CDR2 YFSETQ. The CDR3 reads CASSLVAGGYNEQFF. The DNA for the CDR3 is TGCGCCAGCAGCTTGGTAGCGGGAGGTTACAATGAGCAGTTCTTC.

This clone came up once. The gene calls are TRBV24-1 and TRBJ1-5; weak D call: TRBD1 (5 bases). CDR3 length: 13 amino acids. Germline CDR1 reads KGHDR; CDR2 reads SFDVKD. The ends were cut back, 9 bases at V and 1 base at J, with 9 bases in the middle. The CDR3 DNA sequence: TGTGCCACCGCTTCAGGGAGCAATCAGCCCCAGCATTTT. Amino acids: CATASGSNQPQHF.

This sequence joins TRBV19 and TRBJ2-1; TRBD2 is a possible D gene (5 bases). Trimming shortened V by 7 bases and J by 8 bases, and 15 bases separated the two germline ends. Germline CDR1 is LNHDA and CDR2 is SQIVND (reference sequence). The CDR3 has 13 residues. The CDR3 DNA is TGTGCCAGTAACGACCCACCCGGGGATGAGCAGTTCTTC. This encodes CASNDPPGDEQFF.

The chain employs TRBV12-5 and TRBJ2-2; D unresolved. Per germline, CDR1 LGHNT and CDR2 FRNRAP. CDR3 length equals 11 residues. Between the trimmed V and J ends, which lost 8 bases and 6 bases, there was a span of 7 bases. CDR3 coding DNA: TGTGCTAGTAACATTGCCGGGGAGCTGTTTTTT. This sequence encodes CASNIAGELFF.

The rearrangement uses TRBV6-1 and TRBJ2-5; 11 positions match TRBD2. After removal of 2 bases from V and 6 bases from J, the junction contained 14 bases not matched to a gene. This CDR3 is built from 18 residues. CDR1 and CDR2 from the germline V gene are MNHNS and SASEGT. CDR3 protein: CASSEQELAGVPIQTQYF. In nucleotides, the CDR3 is TGTGCCAGCAGTGAACAAGAACTAGCGGGAGTTCCAATACAGACCCAGTACTTC.

This clone was detected a few times. The chain recombines TRBV18 with TRBJ1-1, with D perhaps TRBD1 (5 bases). Germline V gives CDR1 KGHSH, CDR2 LQKENI. The germline V and J ends were trimmed by 4 bases and 1 base, with 25 bases remaining between them. There are 19 residues in the CDR3. The CDR3, as DNA: TGTGCCAGCTCACGGTCAAGGGGCGGGAGGGGAGGCCCGAACACTGAAGCTTTCTTT. It encodes CASSRSRGGRGGPNTEAFF.

The chain carries TRBV13 and TRBJ2-7, with 10 positions matching TRBD1. Trimming took 5 bases from V and 5 from J; bases not matched to a gene: 9. Germline lookup yields CDR1 PRHDT and CDR2 FYEKMQ (reference sequence). This CDR3 has 15 residues. This CDR3 reads CASSQGAGTGDEQYF. The CDR3 nucleotides are TGTGCCAGCAGCCAAGGGGCCGGGACAGGGGACGAGCAGTACTTC.

The chain links TRBV3-1 (or the pseudogene TRBV3-2) to TRBJ2-1, with TRBD2 matching over 13 bases. V lost 1 base and J lost 8; bases outside the gene matches: 5. The CDR3 runs 16 residues. The V gene's germline CDR1 is LGHDT and CDR2 YNNKEL (reference sequence). For the CDR3, the DNA is TGTGCCAGCAGCCAAGGTCTGGGACTAGCGGGATATGAGCAGTTCTTC. Translation: CASSQGLGLAGYEQFF.

The J gene is TRBJ2-5, the V gene TRBV18; 9 bases line up with TRBD1. The V gene end was trimmed by 6 bases and the J gene end by 5 bases; junction bases not matched to a gene: 4. Germline V gene sequence: CDR1 KGHSH, CDR2 LQKENI. The CDR3 sequence is 13 residues long. The DNA of the CDR3 is TGTGCCAGCTCCACAGGGGGCGAGGAGACCCAGTACTTC. This encodes CASSTGGEETQYF.

This clone was seen more than once but under ten times. CDR3 amino acids: CASSPPFEGEQFF. The DNA of the CDR3 is TGTGCCAGCAGCCCCCCCTTTGAGGGTGAGCAGTTCTTC. This chain uses TRBV5-4 with TRBJ2-1, with a tentative D call TRBD2 (5 bases). The CDR3 is made up of 13 amino acids. Germline CDR1 and CDR2: SGHNT and YYREEE (reference sequence). The germline V and J ends were trimmed by 4 bases and 9 bases, with 14 bases remaining between them.